One sample yielded the 25 T cell receptor beta chains listed below, sequenced in a study of CD8 T cell repertoires and HIV-1 epitope variants. Measured with immunoSEQ multiplex PCR; TCRdb has only the in-frame clones, and not every one. The top ten hold 44% of the sample, which has some 5,000 clones, around 70% seen once. These receptors are not linked to any known antigen. Sequenced sample: cultured CD8+ T cells derived from PBMCs. These receptors all stem from a male donor with HIV.

This clone has more than one count but fewer than ten. The chain carries TRBV11-2 and TRBJ2-7; 10 bases match TRBD2. This CDR3 is built from 14 residues. V shed 3 bases and J 3 bases; nucleotides not matched to a gene: 2. Germline V gene lookup returns CDR1 SGHAT and CDR2 FQNNGV. In DNA, the CDR3 is TGTGCCAGCAGCTTCACTAGCGGGAACTACGAGCAGTACTTC. Translated: CASSFTSGNYEQYF.

This clone turned up a few times. The chain recombines TRBV29-1 with TRBJ2-1; 11 nucleotides align to TRBD2. The CDR3 has 15 residues. V gave up 5 bases and J gave up 6 bases; unmatched junction bases: 9. CDR1 is SQVTM and CDR2 is ANQGSEA in the germline V gene. The CDR3 bases are TGCAGCGTTCGTCAACTAGCGGGAGTGGGCAATGAGCAGTTCTTC. Its protein product is CSVRQLAGVGNEQFF.

This clone was recorded only once. This chain connects TRBV28 to TRBJ2-7; D is unresolved. From germline, CDR1 is MDHEN and CDR2 SYDVKM. Trimming stripped 4 bases from V and 0 bases from J, with 22 bases between. The CDR3 extends over 18 amino acids. The DNA of the CDR3 is TGTGCCAGCAGTTCAATCTATGTCAGGTCACTAAGCTCCTACGAGCAGTACTTC. Its translation is CASSSIYVRSLSSYEQYF.

The chain has TRBV30 and TRBJ2-1; 10 nucleotides match TRBD1. Germline assignment: CDR1 GTSNPN and CDR2 SVGIG (reference sequence). The CDR3 runs to 11 residues. V lost 3 bases and J lost 16; bases outside the gene matches: 6. CDR3 sequence reads: CAWSSGTGDFF. The DNA of the CDR3 is TGTGCCTGGAGCAGCGGGACAGGGGATTTCTTC.

The chain couples TRBV30 to TRBJ1-3, with TRBD1 identical over 7 bases. The CDR3 sequence is 15 residues long. The germline CDR1 and CDR2 sequences are GTSNPN and SVGIG (reference sequence). Trimming at V came to 5 bases and at J to 0 bases, leaving 7 bases not matched to a gene. The CDR3: CAWSRDSGSGNTIYF. CDR3 nucleotides: TGTGCCTGGTCCCGGGACAGTGGCTCTGGAAACACCATATATTTT.

This chain joins TRBV7-9 and TRBJ1-3, with D perhaps matching TRBD1 (5 bases). Between the trimmed V and J ends, which lost 7 bases and 1 base, there was a span of 26 bases. Germline-derived CDR1 and CDR2 are SEHNR and FQNEAQ (reference sequence). This CDR3 region has 19 residues. The CDR3 reads CASNFPGGTDPRSGNTIYF. CDR3 DNA sequence: TGTGCCAGCAACTTTCCGGGGGGAACCGACCCTCGTTCTGGAAACACCATATATTTT.

The rearrangement links TRBV10-1 to TRBJ2-7; D perhaps matches TRBD1 (5 bases). The CDR3 totals 13 residues. CDR1 and CDR2 (germline): WNHNN, SYGVQD (reference sequence). Trimming cost V 2 bases and J 4 bases, with 9 bases left between them. The CDR3 bases are TGCGCCAGCAGTGAGACCGGACATTACGAGCAGTACTTC. Translating gives CASSETGHYEQYF.

This clone was seen more than once but under ten times. This chain connects TRBV10-1 to TRBJ1-1; TRBD1 is a possible D gene (6 bases). V lost 8 bases and J lost 5, with 18 bases in between. This CDR3 has 14 residues. Germline V gene sequence: CDR1 WNHNN, CDR2 SYGVQD (reference sequence). CDR3 sequence (DNA): TGCGCCAGCTCCGACAGGACGGGAGGGACTGAAGCTTTCTTT. It translates to CASSDRTGGTEAFF.

The chain carries TRBV13 and TRBJ2-7; 11 bases map to TRBD1. After removal of 5 bases from V and 5 bases from J, the junction contained 8 bases not matched to a gene. The CDR3 covers 15 residues. CDR1 PRHDT and CDR2 FYEKMQ come from the germline V gene (reference sequence). CDR3 DNA sequence: TGTGCCAGCAGCCCTTCGGGACAGGGGGACAACGAGCAGTACTTC. Its protein is CASSPSGQGDNEQYF.

This chain connects TRBV28 to TRBJ2-7; weak D call: TRBD1 (6 bases). Germline V gene sequence: CDR1 MDHEN, CDR2 SYDVKM. Deletions cut 4 bases from V and 4 bases from J, with 14 bases between. The CDR3 is made up of 14 amino acids. In nucleotides, the CDR3 is TGTGCCAGCAGTTCCACCGACAGGTTTTACGAGCAGTACTTC. Protein sequence: CASSSTDRFYEQYF.

By share, this clone ranks as large. The rearrangement links TRBV4-3 to TRBJ1-4; D remains unclear. Per the germline V gene, CDR1 is LGHNA and CDR2 is YSLEER. Trimming shortened V by 0 bases and J by 0 bases, and 17 bases separated the two germline ends. The CDR3 sequence is 19 residues long. The CDR3 nucleotides read TGCGCCAGCAGCCAAGATTCAACGGGGAACATTGCAACTAATGAAAAACTGTTTTTT. Translating it yields CASSQDSTGNIATNEKLFF.

This rearrangement joins TRBV25-1 to TRBJ2-1; 9 bases agree with TRBD2. CDR1 is MGHDK, CDR2 SYGVNS, per germline. J gave up 5 bases and V 6 bases, and 8 bases lay outside the gene matches. There are 15 residues in the CDR3. The CDR3 region has the DNA TGTGCCAGCAGCCCCGGAGTAGCGGGAGACAATGAGCAGTTCTTC. Its protein is CASSPGVAGDNEQFF. Together with reference TRBV25-1 and TRBJ2-1, the CDR3 gives the full variable domain: EADIYQTPRYLVIGTGKKITLECSQTMGHDKMYWYQQDPGMELHLIHYSYGVNSTEKGDLSSESTVSRIRTEHFPLTLESARPSHTSQYLCASSPGVAGDNEQFFGPGTRLTVL.

V usage is TRBV5-4 and J usage is TRBJ2-3, with D perhaps matching TRBD2 (7 bases). The V and J ends lost 1 base and 4 bases respectively, with 13 bases between them. There are 15 residues in the CDR3. The V gene's germline CDR1 is SGHNT and CDR2 YYREEE (reference sequence). CDR3 sequence (DNA): TGTGCCAGCAGCTTGTCGGCGGGGGCACCAGATACGCAGTATTTT. It is translated as CASSLSAGAPDTQYF.

The CDR3 bases are TGTGCCAGCAGTCGGACAGTATACGAGCAGTACTTC. Its protein product is CASSRTVYEQYF. The rearrangement uses TRBV28 and TRBJ2-7; weak D call: TRBD1 (6 bases). Germline V gene sequence: CDR1 MDHEN, CDR2 SYDVKM. The CDR3 covers 12 residues. Trimming took 5 bases from V and 4 from J, leaving 9 bases between them.

This chain connects TRBV19 to TRBJ1-5, with a possible D match to TRBD1 (6 bases). With 3 bases removed from V and 4 bases from J, the gap between germline ends came to 19 bases. The CDR3 is made up of 17 amino acids. Germline CDR1 is LNHDA and CDR2 is SQIVND (reference sequence). DNA of the CDR3: TGTGCCAGTAGTATCTTGGGGGCAATCCCAGAGAATCAGCCCCAGCATTTT. Translated: CASSILGAIPENQPQHF.

This clone was recorded a few times. The chain is built from TRBV30 and TRBJ2-7, with TRBD1 matching 10 bases. V lost 2 bases and J lost 5; bases outside the gene matches: 6. CDR1 GTSNPN and CDR2 SVGIG come from the germline V gene (reference sequence). The CDR3 spans 14 residues. The CDR3 reads CAWSTGTGANEQYF. In DNA, the CDR3 is TGTGCCTGGAGTACCGGGACAGGGGCGAACGAGCAGTACTTC.

The V and J genes are TRBV5-4 and TRBJ2-7; 7 bases are shared with TRBD2. J was trimmed by 7 bases and V by 4 bases; bases with no gene match: 5. The CDR3 length is 12 residues. CDR1 SGHNT and CDR2 YYREEE come from the germline V gene (reference sequence). The CDR3: CASSQAGGEQYF. CDR3 nucleotide sequence: TGTGCCAGCAGCCAAGCCGGGGGGGAGCAGTACTTC.

V gene TRBV19 combines with J gene TRBJ2-1; unclear D gene. The V end lost 3 bases, the J end lost 8 bases, and 11 bases lay between the germline ends. The CDR3 has 13 amino acids. Germline V lookup: CDR1 LNHDA, CDR2 SQIVND (reference sequence). CDR3 DNA sequence: TGTGCCAGTAGTATCCCGACACCCCATGAGCAGTTCTTC. It is translated as CASSIPTPHEQFF.

The chain uses TRBV13 and TRBJ2-2, with TRBD1 as a possible D gene (6 bases). Germline V gene sequence: CDR1 PRHDT, CDR2 FYEKMQ (reference sequence). Trimming stripped 0 bases from V and 6 bases from J, with 11 bases between. The CDR3 spans 15 residues. The CDR3 loop reads CASSLGGARSGELFF. In DNA form, the CDR3 reads TGTGCCAGCAGCTTAGGGGGGGCGCGGTCCGGGGAGCTGTTTTTT.

This clone was counted between two and nine times. The genes are TRBV11-3 and TRBJ2-2; TRBD1 matches at 7 bases. Germline trimming cut 5 bases from V and 3 bases from J; bases unmatched to any gene: 9. The CDR3 is made up of 16 amino acids. Per the germline V gene, CDR1 is SGHNT and CDR2 is YENEEA. As DNA, the CDR3 is TGTGCCAGCAGCAGCTTAAAGGGACAGTACACCGGGGAGCTGTTTTTT. Residues: CASSSLKGQYTGELFF.

Here the CDR3 DNA reads TGTGCCAGCAGTGAGGGGGGGACATTGAATGAGCAGTTCTTC. Amino acid sequence: CASSEGGTLNEQFF. The gene calls are TRBV13 and TRBJ2-1; D might be TRBD2 (7 bases). Germline values: CDR1 PRHDT, CDR2 FYEKMQ (reference sequence). CDR3 length: 14 residues. Trimming shortened V by 6 bases and J by 7 bases, and 16 bases separated the two germline ends.

This chain connects TRBV5-6 to TRBJ1-2; 7 bases line up with TRBD1. Germline V lookup: CDR1 SGHDT, CDR2 YYEEEE. The CDR3 is 13 residues long. V lost 5 bases and J lost 5; bases outside the gene matches: 6. The CDR3 DNA sequence: TGTGCCAGCAGTCAGGGGGGGATTTATGGCTACACCTTC. This codes for CASSQGGIYGYTF.

The chain is built from TRBV7-9 and TRBJ1-2; maybe TRBD1 (6 bases). V shed 3 bases and J shed 4 bases, with 12 bases lying between them. Germline-derived CDR1 and CDR2 are SEHNR and FQNEAQ (reference sequence). The CDR3 is 14 residues long. The CDR3 region is CASSFGDTSYGYTF. The CDR3 DNA reads TGTGCCAGCAGCTTCGGGGACACCTCCTATGGCTACACCTTC.

There are a few counts of this clone. The rearrangement links TRBV5-1 to TRBJ1-1, with TRBD1 as a possible D gene (5 bases). Germline V gene sequence: CDR1 SGHRS, CDR2 YFSETQ. The CDR3 runs to 13 residues. V dropped 5 bases and J dropped 5 bases, with 13 bases sitting between them. The chain's CDR3 is CASSSGQGTEAFF. CDR3 sequence (DNA): TGCGCCAGCAGTTCCGGGCAGGGAACTGAAGCTTTCTTT.

The CDR3 coding sequence is TGTGCCAGCAGCTCCCCAGGACTAGCTTCCTACGAGCAGTACTTC. It yields the protein CASSSPGLASYEQYF. The chain couples TRBV7-8 to TRBJ2-7; TRBD2 matches 8 bases. CDR3 length equals 15 residues. Unmatched junction bases numbered 6, after V lost 4 bases and J lost 1 base. CDR1 is SGHVS and CDR2 is FQNEAQ in the germline V gene.